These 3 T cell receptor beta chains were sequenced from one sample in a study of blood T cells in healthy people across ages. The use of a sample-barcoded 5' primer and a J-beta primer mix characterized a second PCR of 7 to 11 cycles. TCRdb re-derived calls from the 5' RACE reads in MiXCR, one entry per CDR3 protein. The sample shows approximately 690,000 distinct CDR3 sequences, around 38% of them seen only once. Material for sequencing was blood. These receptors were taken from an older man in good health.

The CDR3 region has the DNA TGTGCCTGGAGTGGCTACTTATTGGGACCCAACTCTAGGCAGTATTTT. Residues: CAWSGYLLGPNSRQYF. The chain combines TRBV30 with TRBJ2-3; D is perhaps TRBD1 or TRBD2 (5 bases each). The V and J ends lost 1 base and 11 bases respectively, with 25 bases between them. Germline V gene sequence: CDR1 GTSNPN, CDR2 SVGIG (reference sequence). The CDR3 consists of 16 residues.

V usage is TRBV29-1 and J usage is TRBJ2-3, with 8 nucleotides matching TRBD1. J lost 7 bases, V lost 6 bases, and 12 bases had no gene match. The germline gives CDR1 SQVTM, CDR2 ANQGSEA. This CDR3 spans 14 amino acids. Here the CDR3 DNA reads TGCAGCGTCGTACCGGGACAGGCTGCAAATACGCAGTATTTT. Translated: CSVVPGQAANTQYF.

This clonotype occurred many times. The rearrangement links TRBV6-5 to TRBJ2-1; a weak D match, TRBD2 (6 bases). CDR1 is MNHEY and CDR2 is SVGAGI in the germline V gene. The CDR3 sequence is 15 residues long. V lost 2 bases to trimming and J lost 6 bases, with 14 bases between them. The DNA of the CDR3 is TGTGCCAGCAGTTACGGGGACTCCGAACCCAATGAGCAGTTCTTC. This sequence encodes CASSYGDSEPNEQFF.